This entry is about one TCR beta chain. The entry originates in a study of cytomegalovirus exposure and HLA in healthy donors. The CDR3 extends over 15 amino acids. V lost 5 bases to trimming and J lost 7 bases, with 20 bases between them. CDR1 MNHEY and CDR2 SMNVEV come from the germline V gene (reference sequence). Both 60 Vbeta primers and 13 Jbeta primers went into the PCR. Repertoires were generated with immunoSEQ multiplex PCR, while TCRdb's copy carries only in-frame clones and drops some. This sample carries roughly 160,000 clones, approximately 79% of them seen once, and the ten largest clones take approximately 1.3%.

Sequencing was performed on PBMCs. This chain joins TRBV27 and TRBJ1-1; D not certain. This TCR was recovered from a man in his fifties or sixties in good health and CMV-seronegative. CDR3 region: CASSHLLAAQHEAFF. The CDR3 DNA is TGTGCCAGCAGTCACTTATTGGCGGCTCAGCATGAAGCTTTCTTT.